A single T cell receptor beta chain is shown here with its context. This specimen belongs to a study of technical replicates of blood from several donors. CDR3 size: 12 residues. V was clipped by 3 bases and J by 4 bases, with 6 bases between them. The germline V gene encodes CDR1 LNHDA and CDR2 SQIVND (reference sequence). Produced via immunoSEQ multiplex PCR; TCRdb's table is partial and in-frame only. The sample lists more than 15,000 clones, 82% occurring once. Source material: PBMCs. The chain links TRBV19 to TRBJ2-5; D remains ambiguous. This TCR came from a human donor in good health. Some clones in this sample may be carry-over from other donors' samples. This CDR3 reads CASSMVAETQYF. In DNA form, the CDR3 reads TGTGCCAGTAGTATGGTAGCAGAGACCCAGTACTTC. Full variable domain (remainder filled in from reference TRBV19 and TRBJ2-5): DGGITQSPKYLFRKEGQNVTLSCEQNLNHDAMYWYRQDPGQGLRLIYYSQIVNDFQKGDIAEGYSVSREKKESFPLTVTSAQKNPTAFYLCASSMVAETQYFGPGTRLLVL.